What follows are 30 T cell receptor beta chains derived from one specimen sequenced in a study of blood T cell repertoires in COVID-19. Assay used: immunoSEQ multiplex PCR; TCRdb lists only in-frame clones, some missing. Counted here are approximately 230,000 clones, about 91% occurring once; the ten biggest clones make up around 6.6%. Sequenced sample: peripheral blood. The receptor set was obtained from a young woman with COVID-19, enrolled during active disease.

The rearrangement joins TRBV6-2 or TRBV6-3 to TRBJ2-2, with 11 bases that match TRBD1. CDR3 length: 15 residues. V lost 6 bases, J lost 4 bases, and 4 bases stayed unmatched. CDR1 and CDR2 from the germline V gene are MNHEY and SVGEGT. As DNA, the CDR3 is TGTGCCAGCAGACCTGGACAGGGGGCCACCGGGGAGCTGTTTTTT. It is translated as CASRPGQGATGELFF.

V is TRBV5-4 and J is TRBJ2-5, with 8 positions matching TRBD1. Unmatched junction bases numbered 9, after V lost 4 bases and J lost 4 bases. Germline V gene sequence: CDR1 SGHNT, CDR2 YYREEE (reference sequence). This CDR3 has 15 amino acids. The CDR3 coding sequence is TGTGCCAGCAGCCCCGGACAGGGTCTCACAGAGACCCAGTACTTC. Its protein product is CASSPGQGLTETQYF.

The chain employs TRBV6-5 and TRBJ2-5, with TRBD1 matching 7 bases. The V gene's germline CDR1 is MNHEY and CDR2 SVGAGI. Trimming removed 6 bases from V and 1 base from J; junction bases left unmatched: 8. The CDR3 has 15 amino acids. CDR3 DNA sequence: TGTGCCAGCAGCCCGTGGGGACAGACCCAAGAGACCCAGTACTTC. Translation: CASSPWGQTQETQYF.

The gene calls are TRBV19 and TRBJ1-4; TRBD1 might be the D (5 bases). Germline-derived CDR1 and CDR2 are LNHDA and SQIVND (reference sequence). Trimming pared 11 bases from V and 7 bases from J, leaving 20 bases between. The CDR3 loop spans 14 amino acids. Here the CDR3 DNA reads TGTGCCGTCAGCCTGGGACTTCCGGGTGAAAAACTGTTTTTT. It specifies CAVSLGLPGEKLFF.

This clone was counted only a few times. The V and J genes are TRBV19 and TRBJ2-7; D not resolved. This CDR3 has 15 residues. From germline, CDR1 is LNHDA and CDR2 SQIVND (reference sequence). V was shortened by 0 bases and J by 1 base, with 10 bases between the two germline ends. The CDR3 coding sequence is TGTGCCAGTAGTATAGAAGCGAGTCGATCCTACGAGCAGTACGTC. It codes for CASSIEASRSYEQYV.

This CDR3 reads CASSLGQGDEKLFF. CDR3 coding DNA: TGTGCCAGCAGCTTGGGACAGGGAGATGAAAAACTGTTTTTT. The chain has TRBV7-9 and TRBJ1-4, with TRBD1 matching over 9 bases. The germline V gene encodes CDR1 SEHNR and CDR2 FQNEAQ (reference sequence). This CDR3 has 14 residues. The J segment lost 6 bases and the V segment lost 3 bases, leaving 2 bases of the junction unmatched.

CDR3 nucleotides: TGTGCCTGGGGGAGAGAGGATGCTGAAGCTTTCTTT. Encoded protein: CAWGREDAEAFF. The J gene is TRBJ1-1, the V gene TRBV30, with D unresolved. V was trimmed by 5 bases and J by 6 bases, leaving 13 bases between them. Germline V CDR1 and CDR2: GTSNPN, SVGIG (reference sequence). CDR3 length: 12 amino acids.

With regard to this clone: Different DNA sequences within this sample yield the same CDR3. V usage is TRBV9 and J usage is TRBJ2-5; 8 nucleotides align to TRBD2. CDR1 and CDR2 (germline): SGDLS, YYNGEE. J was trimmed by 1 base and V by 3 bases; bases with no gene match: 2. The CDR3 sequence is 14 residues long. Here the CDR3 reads CASSATSGQETQYF. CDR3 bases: TGTGCCAGCAGCGCTACTAGCGGCCAAGAGACCCAGTACTTC.

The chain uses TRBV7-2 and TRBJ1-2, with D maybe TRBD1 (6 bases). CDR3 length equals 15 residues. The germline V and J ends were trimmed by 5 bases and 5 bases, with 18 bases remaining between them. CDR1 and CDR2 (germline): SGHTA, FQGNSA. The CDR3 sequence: CASSPGQPEVYGYTF. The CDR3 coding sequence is TGTGCCAGCAGCCCCGGACAGCCCGAGGTTTATGGCTACACCTTC.

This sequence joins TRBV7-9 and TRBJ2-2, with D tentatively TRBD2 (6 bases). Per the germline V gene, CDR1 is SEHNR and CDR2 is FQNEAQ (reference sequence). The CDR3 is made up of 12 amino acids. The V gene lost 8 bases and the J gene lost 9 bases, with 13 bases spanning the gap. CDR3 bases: TGTGCCAGCTCTGGGGGGAACCGGGAGCTGTTTTTT. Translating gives CASSGGNRELFF.

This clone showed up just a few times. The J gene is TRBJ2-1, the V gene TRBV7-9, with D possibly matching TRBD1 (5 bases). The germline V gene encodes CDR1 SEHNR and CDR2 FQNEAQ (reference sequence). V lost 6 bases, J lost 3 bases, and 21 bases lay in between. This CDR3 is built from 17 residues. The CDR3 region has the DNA TGTGCCAGCAGTCCGAATAAAGGGGCAGTTAACTACAATGAGCAGTTCTTC. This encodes CASSPNKGAVNYNEQFF.

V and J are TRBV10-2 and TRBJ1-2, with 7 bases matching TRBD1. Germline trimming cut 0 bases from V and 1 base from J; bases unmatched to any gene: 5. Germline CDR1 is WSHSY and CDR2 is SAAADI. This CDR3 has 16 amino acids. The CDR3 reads CASSESGTAVNYGYTF. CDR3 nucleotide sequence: TGCGCCAGCAGTGAGTCCGGGACAGCCGTTAACTATGGCTACACCTTC.

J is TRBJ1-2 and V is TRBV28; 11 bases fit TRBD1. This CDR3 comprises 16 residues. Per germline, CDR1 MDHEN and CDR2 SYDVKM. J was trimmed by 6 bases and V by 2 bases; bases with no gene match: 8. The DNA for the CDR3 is TGTGCCAGCAGTTTAAGTGGGGGACAGGGGGAGGATGGCTACACCTTC. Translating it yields CASSLSGGQGEDGYTF.

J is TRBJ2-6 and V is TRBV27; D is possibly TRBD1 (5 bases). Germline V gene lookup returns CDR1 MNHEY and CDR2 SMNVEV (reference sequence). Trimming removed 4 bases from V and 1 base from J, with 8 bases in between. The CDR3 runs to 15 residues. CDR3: CASSSKGSGANVLTF. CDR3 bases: TGTGCCAGCAGTTCGAAGGGGTCTGGGGCCAACGTCCTGACTTTC.

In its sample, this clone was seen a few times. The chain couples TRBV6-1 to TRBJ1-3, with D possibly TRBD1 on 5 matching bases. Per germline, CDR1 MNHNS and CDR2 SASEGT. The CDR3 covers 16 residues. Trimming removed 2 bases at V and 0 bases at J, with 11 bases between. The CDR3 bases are TGTGCCAGCAGTGAATTTCAGGGAAGCTCTGGAAACACCATATATTTT. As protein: CASSEFQGSSGNTIYF.

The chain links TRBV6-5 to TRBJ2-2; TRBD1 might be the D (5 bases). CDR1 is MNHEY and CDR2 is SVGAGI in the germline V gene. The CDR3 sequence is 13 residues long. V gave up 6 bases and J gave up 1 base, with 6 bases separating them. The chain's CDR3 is CASRTENTGELFF. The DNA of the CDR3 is TGTGCCAGCAGGACAGAGAACACCGGGGAGCTGTTTTTT.

CDR3 nucleotides: TGCGCCAGCAGCAAGGACAGGGGTCAGCCCCAGCATTTT. This codes for CASSKDRGQPQHF. The rearrangement links TRBV10-1 to TRBJ1-5; 9 nucleotides match TRBD1. CDR1 and CDR2 (germline): WNHNN, SYGVQD (reference sequence). V lost 6 bases, J lost 6 bases, and 3 bases stayed unmatched. There are 13 residues in the CDR3.

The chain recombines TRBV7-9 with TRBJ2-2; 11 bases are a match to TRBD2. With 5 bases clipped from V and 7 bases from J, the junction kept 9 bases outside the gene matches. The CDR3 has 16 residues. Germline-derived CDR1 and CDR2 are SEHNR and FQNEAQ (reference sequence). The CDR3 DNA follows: TGTGCCAGCAGCCTAACTAGCGGGAGTATCAGCGGGGAGCTGTTTTTT. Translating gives CASSLTSGSISGELFF.

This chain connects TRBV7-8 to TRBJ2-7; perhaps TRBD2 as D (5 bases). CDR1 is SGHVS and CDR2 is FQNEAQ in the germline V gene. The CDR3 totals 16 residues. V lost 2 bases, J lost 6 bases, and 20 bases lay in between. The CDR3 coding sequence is TGTGCCAGCAGCTTAATCGACGGGATAAAAGCCTTCGAGCAGTACTTC. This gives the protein CASSLIDGIKAFEQYF.

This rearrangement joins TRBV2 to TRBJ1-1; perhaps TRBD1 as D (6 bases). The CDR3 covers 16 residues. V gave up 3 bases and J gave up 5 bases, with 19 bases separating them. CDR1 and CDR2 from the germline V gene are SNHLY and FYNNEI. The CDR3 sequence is CASSDGQGRGTTEAFF. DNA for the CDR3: TGTGCCAGCAGTGATGGGCAGGGGAGAGGTACGACTGAAGCTTTCTTT.

Here the CDR3 reads CASSTSGLYQETQYF. CDR3 in DNA: TGTGCCAGCAGCACCAGTGGGCTGTACCAAGAGACCCAGTACTTC. The chain joins TRBV11-3 to TRBJ2-5; D unresolved. V was shortened by 5 bases and J by 0 bases, with 13 bases between the two germline ends. CDR3 size: 15 residues. Germline lookup yields CDR1 SGHNT and CDR2 YENEEA.

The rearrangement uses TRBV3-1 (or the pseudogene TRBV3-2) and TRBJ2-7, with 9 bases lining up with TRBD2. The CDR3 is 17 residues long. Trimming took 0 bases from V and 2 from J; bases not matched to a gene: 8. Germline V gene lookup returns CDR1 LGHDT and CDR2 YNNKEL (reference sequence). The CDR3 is CASSQDRGGGETYEQYF. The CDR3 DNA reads TGTGCCAGCAGCCAAGATCGGGGCGGGGGGGAAACCTACGAGCAGTACTTC.

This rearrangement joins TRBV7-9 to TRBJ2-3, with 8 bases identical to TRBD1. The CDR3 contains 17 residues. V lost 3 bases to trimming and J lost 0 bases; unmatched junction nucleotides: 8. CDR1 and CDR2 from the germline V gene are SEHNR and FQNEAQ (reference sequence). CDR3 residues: CASSFGRGHPSTDTQYF. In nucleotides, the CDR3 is TGTGCCAGCAGCTTCGGCAGGGGGCACCCGAGCACAGATACGCAGTATTTT.

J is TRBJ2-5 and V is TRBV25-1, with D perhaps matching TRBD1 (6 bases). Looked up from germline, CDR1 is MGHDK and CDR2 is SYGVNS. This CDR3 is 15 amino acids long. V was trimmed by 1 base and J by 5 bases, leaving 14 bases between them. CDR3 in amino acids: CASSESGRGVETQYF. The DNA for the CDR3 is TGTGCCAGCAGTGAATCGGGCAGGGGAGTGGAGACCCAGTACTTC.

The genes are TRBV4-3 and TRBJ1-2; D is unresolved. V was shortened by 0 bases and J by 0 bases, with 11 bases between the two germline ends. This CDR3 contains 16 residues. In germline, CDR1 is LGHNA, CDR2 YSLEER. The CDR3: CASSQDLEIANYGYTF. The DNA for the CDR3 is TGCGCCAGCAGCCAAGATCTTGAGATAGCTAACTATGGCTACACCTTC.

CDR3 sequence reads: CASSLTGVGKTNQPQHF. CDR3 coding DNA: TGTGCCAGCAGCCTTACGGGAGTGGGCAAGACCAATCAGCCCCAGCATTTT. V gene TRBV6-2 or TRBV6-3 combines with J gene TRBJ1-5, with D hard to call. Trimming stripped 6 bases from V and 3 bases from J, with 21 bases between. The CDR3 contains 17 residues. Germline CDR1 is MNHEY and CDR2 is SVGEGT.

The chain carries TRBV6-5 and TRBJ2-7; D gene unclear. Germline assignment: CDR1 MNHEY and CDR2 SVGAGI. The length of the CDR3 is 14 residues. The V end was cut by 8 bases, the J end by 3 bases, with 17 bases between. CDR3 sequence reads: CASAAYIGDYEQYV. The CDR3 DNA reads TGTGCCAGCGCTGCCTACATAGGAGACTACGAGCAGTACGTC.

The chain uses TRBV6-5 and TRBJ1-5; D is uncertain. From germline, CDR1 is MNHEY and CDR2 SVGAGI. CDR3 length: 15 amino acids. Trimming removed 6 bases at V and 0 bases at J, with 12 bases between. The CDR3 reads CASRIKTYSNQPQHF. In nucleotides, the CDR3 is TGTGCCAGCAGAATTAAGACTTATAGCAATCAGCCCCAGCATTTT.

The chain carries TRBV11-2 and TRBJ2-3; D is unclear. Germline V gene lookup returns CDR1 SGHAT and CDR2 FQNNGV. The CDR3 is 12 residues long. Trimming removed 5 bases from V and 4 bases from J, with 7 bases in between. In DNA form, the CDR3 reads TGTGCCAGCAGCCAAACGGCAGATACGCAGTATTTT. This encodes CASSQTADTQYF.

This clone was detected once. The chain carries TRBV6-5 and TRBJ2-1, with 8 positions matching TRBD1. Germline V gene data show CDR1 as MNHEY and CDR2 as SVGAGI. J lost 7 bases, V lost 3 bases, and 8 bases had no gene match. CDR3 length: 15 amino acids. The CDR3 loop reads CASSYSRGQGNEQFF. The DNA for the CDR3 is TGTGCCAGCAGTTATAGCAGGGGGCAGGGTAATGAGCAGTTCTTC.